These T cell receptor beta chains were read from a single sample in a study of cytomegalovirus exposure and HLA in healthy donors. Using immunoSEQ multiplex PCR, the repertoire was profiled, and TCRdb retains in-frame clones only, with some absent. The top ten clones hold approximately 6.7% of a sample with some 140,000 clones, more than 80% of them seen once. The source material was PBMCs. The receptors stem from a woman in her thirties in good health and CMV-seropositive. Each CDR3 is given with its conserved first and last residue. Each record gives: V gene, CDR3 length, D gene, J gene, clone size, CDR3 DNA, CDR3 protein. The D gene is left open where the match is weak. Rows may omit the clone size; those that give it use once, few, many or a size class.

V: TRBV2
length: 15
D: TRBD2
J: TRBJ2-3
size: -
DNA: TGTGCCAGCACTAAAGCGGGAGTGGGGACAGATACGCAGTATTTT
CDR3: CASTKAGVGTDTQYF

V: TRBV30
length: 17
D: TRBD2
J: TRBJ2-7
size: -
DNA: TGTGCCTGGAGTGTACGTCGGGGGACTATAACGGGGACCGAGCAGTACTTC
CDR3: CAWSVRRGTITGTEQYF

V: TRBV7-9
length: 14
D: TRBD1
J: TRBJ1-4
size: few
DNA: TGTGCCAGCAGCTTAAGACAGGGCGGGGAAAAACTGTTTTTT
CDR3: CASSLRQGGEKLFF

V: TRBV18
length: 15
D: -
J: TRBJ2-2
size: -
DNA: TGTGCCAGCTCACCACGACAGCAGAACACCGGGGAGCTGTTTTTT
CDR3: CASSPRQQNTGELFF

V: TRBV19
length: 12
D: -
J: TRBJ2-5
size: -
DNA: TGTGCCAGTAGTACCAGTTCGGAGACCCAGTACTTC
CDR3: CASSTSSETQYF

V: TRBV28
length: 11
D: -
J: TRBJ2-1
size: -
DNA: TGTGCCAGCAGTTTCGAGGGCTTCCAGTTCTTC
CDR3: CASSFEGFQFF

V: TRBV5-4
length: 15
D: TRBD1
J: TRBJ2-7
size: -
DNA: TGTGCCAGCAGCGTAGACAGGGGGCATTGGTACGAGCAGTACTTC
CDR3: CASSVDRGHWYEQYF

V: TRBV28
length: 15
D: -
J: TRBJ1-4
size: -
DNA: TGTGCCAGCAGTCCCGGGTCCTCCCTTAATGAAAAACTGTTTTTT
CDR3: CASSPGSSLNEKLFF

V: TRBV30
length: 14
D: -
J: TRBJ2-5
size: few
DNA: TGTGCCTGGAGTCTCTGGCAGGCTCAAGAGACCCAGTACTTC
CDR3: CAWSLWQAQETQYF

V: TRBV5-3
length: 13
D: TRBD2
J: TRBJ2-7
size: -
DNA: TGTGCCGGTCAGCGGGGAAGGTCCTACGAGCAGTACTTC
CDR3: CAGQRGRSYEQYF

V: TRBV7-9
length: 14
D: -
J: TRBJ2-7
size: once
DNA: TGTGCCAGCAGCTTAGGCGGACAGAATTACGAGCAGTACTTC
CDR3: CASSLGGQNYEQYF

V: TRBV28
length: 14
D: -
J: TRBJ1-3
size: -
DNA: TGTGCCAGCAGTAACCAGGGTCCTGGAAACACCATATATTTT
CDR3: CASSNQGPGNTIYF

V: TRBV7-2
length: 16
D: -
J: TRBJ1-1
size: -
DNA: TGTGCCAGCAGCTTAAATGCTCTAACAGTAGGCACTGAAGCTTTCTTT
CDR3: CASSLNALTVGTEAFF

V: TRBV9
length: 14
D: TRBD1
J: TRBJ2-1
size: -
DNA: TGTGCCAGCAGCGCCGGGACAGCCTACAATGAGCAGTTCTTC
CDR3: CASSAGTAYNEQFF

V: TRBV4-1
length: 16
D: -
J: TRBJ1-1
size: -
DNA: TGCGCCAGCAGCCAGCCCTCGGACTGGGTGAACACTGAAGCTTTCTTT
CDR3: CASSQPSDWVNTEAFF

V: TRBV28
length: 10
D: -
J: TRBJ2-7
size: -
DNA: TGTGCCAGCGGAGCCTACGAGCAGTACTTC
CDR3: CASGAYEQYF

V: TRBV7-8
length: 16
D: -
J: TRBJ2-2
size: -
DNA: TGTGCCAGCAGCCCTCTGGGTGGGCCCTACACCGGGGAGCTGTTTTTT
CDR3: CASSPLGGPYTGELFF

V: TRBV18
length: 14
D: -
J: TRBJ1-1
size: -
DNA: TGTGCCAGCTCACCAAAGGGGGAGGGAGCCATGACTTTCTTT
CDR3: CASSPKGEGAMTFF

V: TRBV7-8
length: 13
D: -
J: TRBJ2-7
size: -
DNA: TGTGCCAGCAGCTTCGACTTTACCTACGAGCAGTACTTC
CDR3: CASSFDFTYEQYF

V: TRBV21-1
length: 17
D: -
J: TRBJ2-3
size: -
DNA: TGTGCCAGCAGCAAAGGCCCCCGACTAGCGGGGTTAGATACGCAGTATTTT
CDR3: CASSKGPRLAGLDTQYF

V: TRBV6-5
length: 15
D: TRBD1
J: TRBJ1-2
size: -
DNA: TGTGCCAGCAGTTCTCACCTAAACAGGGGCTATGGCTACACCTTC
CDR3: CASSSHLNRGYGYTF

V: TRBV11-1
length: 13
D: -
J: TRBJ2-5
size: -
DNA: TGTGCCAGCAGCTGGGGGGTGGGAGAGACCCAGTACTTC
CDR3: CASSWGVGETQYF

V: TRBV2
length: 13
D: TRBD2
J: TRBJ2-1
size: -
DNA: TGTGCCAGCAGTGTTGGTATCGGGGGGAAGCAGTTCTTC
CDR3: CASSVGIGGKQFF

V: TRBV10-3
length: 11
D: -
J: TRBJ2-2
size: -
DNA: TGTGCCGCCCGGGGTTACGGGGAGCTGTTTTTT
CDR3: CAARGYGELFF

V: TRBV2
length: 14
D: -
J: TRBJ2-3
size: -
DNA: TGTGCCAGCAGCTCTGGACTAGGGGGAGATACGCAGTATTTT
CDR3: CASSSGLGGDTQYF

V: TRBV10-3
length: 14
D: -
J: TRBJ2-5
size: medium-sized
DNA: TGTGCCATCAGTGAGATAGCGCCTCAAGAGACCCAGTACTTC
CDR3: CAISEIAPQETQYF

V: TRBV10-3
length: 18
D: TRBD1
J: TRBJ2-6
size: -
DNA: TGTGCCACTTCCCCCGGAGGGACAGGGCAGGCTGGGGCCAACGTCCTGACTTTC
CDR3: CATSPGGTGQAGANVLTF

V: TRBV9
length: 16
D: -
J: TRBJ1-2
size: few
DNA: TGTGCCAGCAGCGTAGAGGTTGCGGGGAAAAATTATGGCTACACCTTC
CDR3: CASSVEVAGKNYGYTF

V: TRBV29-1
length: 14
D: TRBD1
J: TRBJ1-1
size: -
DNA: TGCAGCGCCGGGACAGTCCTTTCTAACACTGAAGCTTTCTTT
CDR3: CSAGTVLSNTEAFF

V: TRBV19
length: 14
D: TRBD1
J: TRBJ1-2
size: -
DNA: TGTGCCAGTAGTACCGGACAGGGGGGCTATGGCTACACCTTC
CDR3: CASSTGQGGYGYTF

V: TRBV30
length: 14
D: -
J: TRBJ1-1
size: -
DNA: TGTGCCTGGAGTGAGTTGCGGGATGGGACTGAAGCTTTCTTT
CDR3: CAWSELRDGTEAFF

V: TRBV28
length: 14
D: -
J: TRBJ1-1
size: -
DNA: TGTGCCGTCCACAAACGACGCGGGAGCACTGAAGCTTTCTTT
CDR3: CAVHKRRGSTEAFF

V: TRBV19
length: 14
D: -
J: TRBJ2-7
size: -
DNA: TGTGCCAGTAGCATTAGGGGCGACTCCTACGAGCAGTACTTC
CDR3: CASSIRGDSYEQYF